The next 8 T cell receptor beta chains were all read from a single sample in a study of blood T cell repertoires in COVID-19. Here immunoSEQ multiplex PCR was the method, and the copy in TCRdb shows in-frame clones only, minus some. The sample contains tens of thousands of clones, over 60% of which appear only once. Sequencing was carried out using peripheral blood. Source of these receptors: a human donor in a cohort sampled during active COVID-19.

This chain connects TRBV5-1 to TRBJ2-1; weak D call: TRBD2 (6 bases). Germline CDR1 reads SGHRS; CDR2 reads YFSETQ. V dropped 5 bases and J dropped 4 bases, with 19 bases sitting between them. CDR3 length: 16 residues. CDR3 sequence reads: CASRSRFGGEYNEQFF. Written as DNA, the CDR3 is TGCGCCAGCAGATCCCGCTTCGGGGGAGAATACAATGAGCAGTTCTTC.

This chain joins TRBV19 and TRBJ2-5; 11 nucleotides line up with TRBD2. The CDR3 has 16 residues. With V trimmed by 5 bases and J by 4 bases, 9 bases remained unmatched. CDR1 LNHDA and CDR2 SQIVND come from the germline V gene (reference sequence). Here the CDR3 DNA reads TGTGCCAGTAGTCCTCCGAGACTAGCGGGAACAGAGACCCAGTACTTC. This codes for CASSPPRLAGTETQYF. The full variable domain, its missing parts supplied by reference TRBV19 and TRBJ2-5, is DGGITQSPKYLFRKEGQNVTLSCEQNLNHDAMYWYRQDPGQGLRLIYYSQIVNDFQKGDIAEGYSVSREKKESFPLTVTSAQKNPTAFYLCASSPPRLAGTETQYFGPGTRLLVL.

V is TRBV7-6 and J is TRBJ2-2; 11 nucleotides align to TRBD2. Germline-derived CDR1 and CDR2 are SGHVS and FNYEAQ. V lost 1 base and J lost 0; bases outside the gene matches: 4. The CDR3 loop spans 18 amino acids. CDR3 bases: TGTGCCAGCAGCTTAGTAGCGGGAGGGCCTACGAACACCGGGGAGCTGTTTTTT. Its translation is CASSLVAGGPTNTGELFF.

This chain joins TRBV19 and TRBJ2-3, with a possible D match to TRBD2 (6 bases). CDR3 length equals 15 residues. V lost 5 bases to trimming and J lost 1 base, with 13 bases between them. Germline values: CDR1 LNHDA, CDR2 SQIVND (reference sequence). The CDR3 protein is CASSALWGGTDTQYF. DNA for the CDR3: TGTGCCAGTAGTGCTTTGTGGGGGGGCACAGATACGCAGTATTTT.

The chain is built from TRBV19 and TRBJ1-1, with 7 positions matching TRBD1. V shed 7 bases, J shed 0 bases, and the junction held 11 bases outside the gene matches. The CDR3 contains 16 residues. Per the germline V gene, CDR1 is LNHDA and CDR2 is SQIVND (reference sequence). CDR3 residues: CASTASGTALNTEAFF. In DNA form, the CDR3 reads TGTGCCAGTACCGCCTCCGGGACAGCGCTGAACACTGAAGCTTTCTTT. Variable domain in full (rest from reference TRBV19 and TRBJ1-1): DGGITQSPKYLFRKEGQNVTLSCEQNLNHDAMYWYRQDPGQGLRLIYYSQIVNDFQKGDIAEGYSVSREKKESFPLTVTSAQKNPTAFYLCASTASGTALNTEAFFGQGTRLTVV.

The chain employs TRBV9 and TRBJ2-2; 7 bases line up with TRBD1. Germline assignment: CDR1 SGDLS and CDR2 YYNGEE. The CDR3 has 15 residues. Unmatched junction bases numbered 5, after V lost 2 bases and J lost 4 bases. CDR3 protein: CASSVEGAVTGELFF. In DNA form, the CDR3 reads TGTGCCAGCAGCGTCGAGGGGGCAGTCACCGGGGAGCTGTTTTTT.

CDR3 amino acids: CAWSPGRGNQPQHF. The DNA of the CDR3 is TGTGCCTGGAGTCCCGGCAGGGGGAATCAGCCCCAGCATTTT. This chain connects TRBV30 to TRBJ1-5, with 7 bases that match TRBD1. The germline V gene has CDR1 GTSNPN and CDR2 SVGIG (reference sequence). J was trimmed by 4 bases and V by 2 bases; bases with no gene match: 5. The CDR3 extends over 14 amino acids.

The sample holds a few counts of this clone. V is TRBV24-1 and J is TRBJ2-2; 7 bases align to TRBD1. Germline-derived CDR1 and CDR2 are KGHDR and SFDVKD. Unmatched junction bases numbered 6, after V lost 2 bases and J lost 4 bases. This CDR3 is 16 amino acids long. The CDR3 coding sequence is TGTGCCACCAGTGATTACTACGACAGGGCCACCGGGGAGCTGTTTTTT. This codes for CATSDYYDRATGELFF.